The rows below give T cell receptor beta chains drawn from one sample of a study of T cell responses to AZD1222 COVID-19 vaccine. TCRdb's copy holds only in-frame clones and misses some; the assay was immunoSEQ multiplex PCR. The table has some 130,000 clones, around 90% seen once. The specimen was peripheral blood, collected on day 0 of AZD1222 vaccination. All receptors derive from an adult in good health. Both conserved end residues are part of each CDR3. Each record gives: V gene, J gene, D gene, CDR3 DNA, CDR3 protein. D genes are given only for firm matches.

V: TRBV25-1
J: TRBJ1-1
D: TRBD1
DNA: TGTGCCAGCAGTGATCAGGGGGGAAAATACGGTTTCTTT
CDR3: CASSDQGGKYGFF

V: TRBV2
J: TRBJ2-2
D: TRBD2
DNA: TGTGCCAGCACCATCTTCGGGGGGACCGGGGAGCTGTTTTTT
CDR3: CASTIFGGTGELFF

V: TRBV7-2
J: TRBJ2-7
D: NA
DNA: TGTGCCAGCAGCTTAGCCGCCGGGGGAGCTGCCAGGTCCTACGAGCAGTACTTC
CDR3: CASSLAAGGAARSYEQYF

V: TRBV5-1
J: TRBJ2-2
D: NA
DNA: TGCGCCAGCAGCCCGGGGGCCGGGAACACCGGGGAGCTGTTTTTT
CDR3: CASSPGAGNTGELFF

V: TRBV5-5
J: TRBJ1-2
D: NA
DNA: TGTGCCAGCAGCTTCGGTATTCCGGGACCAACGGGCTATGGCTACACCTTC
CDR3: CASSFGIPGPTGYGYTF

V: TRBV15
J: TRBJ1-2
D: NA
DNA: TGTGCCACCAGCAGAGATCGGGTCTCTAACTATGGCTACACCTTC
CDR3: CATSRDRVSNYGYTF

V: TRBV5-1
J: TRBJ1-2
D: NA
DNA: TGCGCCAGCAGCTTGGTGGTTACTAACTATGGCTACACCTTC
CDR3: CASSLVVTNYGYTF

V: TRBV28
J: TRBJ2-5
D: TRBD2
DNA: TGTGCCAGCAGCCCCCCCGGACTAGCAGAGACCCAGTACTTC
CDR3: CASSPPGLAETQYF

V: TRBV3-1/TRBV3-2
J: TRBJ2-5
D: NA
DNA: TGTGCCAGCAGCCAAGATACCAGGGAAGAGACCCAGTACTTC
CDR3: CASSQDTREETQYF

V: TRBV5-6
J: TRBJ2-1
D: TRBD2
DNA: TGTGCCAGCAGCGATAGCGGGTCGTACACCGCCTACAATGAGCAGTTCTTC
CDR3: CASSDSGSYTAYNEQFF

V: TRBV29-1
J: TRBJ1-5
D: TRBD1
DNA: TGCAGCGTCTCGGGACAGAATCAGCCCCAGCATTTT
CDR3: CSVSGQNQPQHF

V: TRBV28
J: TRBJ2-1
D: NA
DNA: TGTGCCAGCACCCCATTGGGTCACTCCTACAATGAGCAGTTCTTC
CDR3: CASTPLGHSYNEQFF

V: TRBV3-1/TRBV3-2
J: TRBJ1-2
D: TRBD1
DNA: TGTGCCAGCAGCTCCCGGGACAGGGTCTACACCTTC
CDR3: CASSSRDRVYTF

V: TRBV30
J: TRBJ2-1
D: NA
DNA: TGTGCCTGGACCCTTGGGGCGGGTTACAATGAGCAGTTCTTC
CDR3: CAWTLGAGYNEQFF